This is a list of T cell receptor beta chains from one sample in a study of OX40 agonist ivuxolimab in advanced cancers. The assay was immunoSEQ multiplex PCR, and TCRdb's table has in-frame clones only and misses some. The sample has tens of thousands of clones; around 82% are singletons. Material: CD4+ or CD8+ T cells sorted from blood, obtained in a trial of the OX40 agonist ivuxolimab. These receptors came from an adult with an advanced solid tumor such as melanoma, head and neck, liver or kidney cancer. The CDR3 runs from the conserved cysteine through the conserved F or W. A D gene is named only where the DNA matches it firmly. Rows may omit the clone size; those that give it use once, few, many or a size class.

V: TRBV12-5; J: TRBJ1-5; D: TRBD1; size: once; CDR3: CASGPGQGLNQPQHF; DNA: TGTGCTAGTGGTCCGGGACAGGGTCTGAATCAGCCCCAGCATTTT
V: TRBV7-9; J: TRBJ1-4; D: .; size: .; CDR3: CASSLRGAGEKLFF; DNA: TGTGCCAGCAGCTTACGGGGGGCAGGTGAAAAACTGTTTTTT
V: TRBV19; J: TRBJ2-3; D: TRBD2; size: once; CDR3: CASRSSRLGSGGAADTQYF; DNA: TGTGCCAGTAGATCATCCCGGCTTGGTAGCGGGGGGGCCGCAGATACGCAGTATTTT
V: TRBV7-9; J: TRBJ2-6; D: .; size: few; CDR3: CASSLYQGSGANVLTF; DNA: TGTGCCAGCAGCTTATATCAGGGCTCTGGGGCCAACGTCCTGACTTTC
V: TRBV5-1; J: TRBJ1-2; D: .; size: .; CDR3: CASSLTTYGYTF; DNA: TGCGCCAGCAGCCTCACGACGTATGGCTACACCTTC
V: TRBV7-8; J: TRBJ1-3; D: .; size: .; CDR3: CASSFGQSFSSLDF; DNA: TGTGCCAGCAGCTTCGGACAGAGTTTTTCCTCTCTGGATTTT
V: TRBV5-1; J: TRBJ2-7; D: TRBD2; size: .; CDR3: CASSSGDREQYF; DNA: TGCGCCAGCAGCAGCGGGGATAGGGAGCAGTACTTC
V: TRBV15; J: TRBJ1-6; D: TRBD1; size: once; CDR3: CATSSPRGKQGASSYNSPLHF; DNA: TGTGCCACCAGCAGCCCTAGGGGGAAACAGGGGGCGAGCTCCTATAATTCACCCCTCCACTTT
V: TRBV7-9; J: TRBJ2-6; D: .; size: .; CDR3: CASSNPTGRGAGANVLTF; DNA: TGTGCCAGCAGCAACCCTACGGGTCGGGGAGCCGGGGCCAACGTCCTGACTTTC
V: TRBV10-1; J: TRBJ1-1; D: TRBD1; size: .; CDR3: CASSGTGEKAFF; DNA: TGCGCCAGCAGTGGGACAGGGGAGAAAGCTTTCTTT
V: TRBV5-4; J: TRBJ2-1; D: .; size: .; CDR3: CASRSQGYNEQFF; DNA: TGTGCCAGCAGGTCTCAGGGGTACAATGAGCAGTTCTTC
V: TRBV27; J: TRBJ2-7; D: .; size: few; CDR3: CASSTGGGLPYYEQYF; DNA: TGTGCCAGCAGTACCGGAGGGGGGTTACCCTACTACGAGCAGTACTTC
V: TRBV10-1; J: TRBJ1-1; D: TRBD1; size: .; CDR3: CASSDRDRGESKTEAFF; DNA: TGCGCCAGCAGTGACCGGGACAGGGGCGAATCTAAAACTGAAGCTTTCTTT
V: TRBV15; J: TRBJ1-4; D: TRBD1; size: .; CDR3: CATSRNRGRDEKLFF; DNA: TGTGCCACCAGCAGAAACAGGGGACGGGATGAAAAACTGTTTTTT
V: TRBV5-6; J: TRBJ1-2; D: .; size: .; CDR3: CASSLDRNYGYTF; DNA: TGTGCCAGCAGCTTGGACAGGAACTATGGCTACACCTTC
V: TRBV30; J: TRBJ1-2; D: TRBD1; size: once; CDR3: CAAQPSPGTGIYGYTF; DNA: TGTGCCGCTCAACCCTCCCCGGGGACAGGCATCTATGGCTACACCTTC
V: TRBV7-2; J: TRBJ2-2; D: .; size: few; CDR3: CASSLVSAVGTGELFF; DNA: TGTGCCAGCAGCTTAGTGTCCGCGGTAGGGACCGGGGAGCTGTTTTTT
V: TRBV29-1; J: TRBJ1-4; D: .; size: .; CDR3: CSAVGGIDEKLFF; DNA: TGCAGCGCCGTTGGAGGGATCGATGAAAAACTGTTTTTT
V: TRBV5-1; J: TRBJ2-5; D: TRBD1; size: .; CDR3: CASSQDRGPETQYF; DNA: TGCGCCAGCAGCCAGGACAGGGGCCCTGAGACCCAGTACTTC
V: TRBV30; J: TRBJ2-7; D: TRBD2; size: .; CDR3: CAWTDGRYEQYF; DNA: TGTGCCTGGACCGACGGGAGGTACGAGCAGTACTTC
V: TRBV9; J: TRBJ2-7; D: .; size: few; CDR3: CASSVGEGTAYEQYF; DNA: TGTGCCAGCAGCGTAGGTGAGGGAACTGCCTACGAGCAGTACTTC
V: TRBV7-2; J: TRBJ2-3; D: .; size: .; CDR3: CASSLEGVRGTDTQYF; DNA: TGTGCCAGCAGCTTAGAGGGGGTGAGAGGCACAGATACGCAGTATTTT
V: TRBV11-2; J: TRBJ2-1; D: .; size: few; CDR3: CASSSQGGGEQFF; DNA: TGTGCCAGCAGCTCCCAGGGGGGAGGTGAGCAGTTCTTC
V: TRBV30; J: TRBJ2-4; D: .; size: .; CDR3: CAWKTGLQLAKNIQYF; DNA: TGTGCCTGGAAAACGGGTCTGCAACTAGCCAAAAACATTCAGTACTTC
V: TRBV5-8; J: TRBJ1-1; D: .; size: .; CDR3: CASSSRGDAEAFF; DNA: TGTGCCAGCAGCTCCCGCGGGGACGCTGAAGCTTTCTTT
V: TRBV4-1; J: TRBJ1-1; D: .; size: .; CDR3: CASRRGASTEAFF; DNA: TGCGCCAGCAGAAGGGGGGCTAGCACTGAAGCTTTCTTT
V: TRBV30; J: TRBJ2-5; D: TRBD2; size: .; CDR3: CAWSRRLAGIGEYF; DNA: TGTGCCTGGAGTCGGAGACTAGCGGGGATAGGGGAGTACTTC
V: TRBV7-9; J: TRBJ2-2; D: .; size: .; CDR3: CASSLEANTGELFF; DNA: TGTGCCAGCAGCTTAGAGGCCAACACCGGGGAGCTGTTTTTT
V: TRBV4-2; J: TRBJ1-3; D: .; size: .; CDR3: CASSQDAGSGNTIYF; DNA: TGTGCCAGCAGCCAAGATGCAGGCTCTGGAAACACCATATATTTT
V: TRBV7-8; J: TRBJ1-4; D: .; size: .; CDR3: CASSYRAGTGAVEKLFF; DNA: TGTGCCAGCAGCTACCGAGCCGGGACCGGGGCAGTTGAAAAACTGTTTTTT
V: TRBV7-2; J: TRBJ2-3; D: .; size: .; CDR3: CASSFSDTQYF; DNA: TGTGCCAGCAGCTTCTCAGATACGCAGTATTTT
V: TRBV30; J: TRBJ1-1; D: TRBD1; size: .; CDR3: CAWSRDSEAFF; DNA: TGTGCCTGGAGTCGGGACAGTGAAGCTTTCTTT
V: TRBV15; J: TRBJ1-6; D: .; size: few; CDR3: CATSRGQGFDSPLHF; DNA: TGTGCCACCAGCAGAGGGCAGGGGTTTGATTCACCCCTCCACTTT
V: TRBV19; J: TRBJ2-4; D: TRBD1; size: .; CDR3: CASSIVLQTGGRNIQYF; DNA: TGTGCCAGTAGTATAGTCCTCCAGACAGGGGGAAGAAACATTCAGTACTTC
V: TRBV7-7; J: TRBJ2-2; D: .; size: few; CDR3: CASGTGKGELFF; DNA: TGTGCTAGCGGTACAGGGAAGGGAGAGCTGTTTTTT
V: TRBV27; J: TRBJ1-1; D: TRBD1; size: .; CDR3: CASSRGQGAINTEAFF; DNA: TGTGCCAGCAGTAGGGGACAGGGGGCTATAAACACTGAAGCTTTCTTT
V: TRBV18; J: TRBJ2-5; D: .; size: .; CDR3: CASSPRTIIWGQETQYF; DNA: TGTGCCAGCTCACCCAGGACTATCATTTGGGGTCAAGAGACCCAGTACTTC
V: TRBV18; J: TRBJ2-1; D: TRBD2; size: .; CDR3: CASSPPGLAGGPEQFF; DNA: TGTGCCAGCTCACCACCGGGACTAGCGGGGGGGCCTGAGCAGTTCTTC
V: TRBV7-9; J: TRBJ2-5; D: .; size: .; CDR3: CASSLAQGRAETQYF; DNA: TGTGCCAGCAGCTTAGCGCAAGGCAGGGCAGAGACCCAGTACTTC
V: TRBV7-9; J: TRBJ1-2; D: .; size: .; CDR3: CASSPQGIANYGYTF; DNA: TGTGCCAGCAGCCCGCAGGGGATCGCTAACTATGGCTACACCTTC
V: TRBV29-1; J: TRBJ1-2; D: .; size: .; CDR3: CSVVWGNYGYTF; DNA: TGCAGCGTTGTGTGGGGCAACTATGGCTACACCTTC
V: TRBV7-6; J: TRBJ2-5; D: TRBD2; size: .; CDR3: CASSPGGGQETQYF; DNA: TGTGCCAGCAGCCCGGGGGGGGGCCAAGAGACCCAGTACTTC
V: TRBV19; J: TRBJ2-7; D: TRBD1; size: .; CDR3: CASSSTGVGEQYF; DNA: TGTGCCAGTAGTTCAACAGGGGTAGGCGAGCAGTACTTC